This T cell receptor (beta chain) comes out of a study of molecular identifiers for immune sequencing clone quantification. In TCRdb, the PCR reads were re-called with MiXCR into one record per CDR3 protein. Here the sample spans about 320,000 distinct CDR3 sequences, 24% being singletons. A few counts support this clonotype. Germline V gives CDR1 GTSNPN, CDR2 SVGIG (reference sequence). V lost 3 bases, J lost 2 bases, and 2 bases stayed unmatched. This CDR3 region has 13 residues. The clonotype originates from a human donor in good health. Some libraries in this study had Jurkat cell RNA spiked in. The genes are TRBV30 and TRBJ2-7, with 9 bases that match TRBD2. The sequenced sample consisted of naive CD8+ T cells from blood, with Jurkat cell RNA spiked in. Specified subset: FACS-sorted CD8+CD4-CCR7+CD45RA+ naive T cells. CDR3 nucleotide sequence: TGTGCCTGGAGGACTAGCGGAACCTACGAGCAGTACTTC. This codes for CAWRTSGTYEQYF.